The next 15 T cell receptor beta chains were all read from a single sample in a study of T cell responses to AZD1222 COVID-19 vaccine. Sequenced by immunoSEQ multiplex PCR; TCRdb stores in-frame clones only, minus some. The sample includes some 170,000 clones, just over 90% of them seen just once. The sequences come from peripheral blood, collected 28 days after the second AZD1222 dose. The receptor source for this set is an adult who received the AZD1222 COVID-19 vaccine.

The chain couples TRBV6-4 to TRBJ1-5; D perhaps matches TRBD1 (6 bases). The length of the CDR3 is 13 residues. The V end lost 8 bases, the J end lost 9 bases, and 17 bases lay between the germline ends. Germline V gene data show CDR1 as MRHNA and CDR2 as SNTAGT. Here the CDR3 reads CASGYRAIWPQHF. CDR3 in DNA: TGTGCCAGCGGTTACAGGGCCATCTGGCCCCAGCATTTT.

V is TRBV5-1 and J is TRBJ2-3, with 7 positions matching TRBD1. V trimming: 4 bases; J trimming: 4 bases; junction bases outside the gene matches: 12. From germline, CDR1 is SGHRS and CDR2 YFSETQ. The length of the CDR3 is 16 residues. The CDR3 spells CASSPTPDRESDTQYF. CDR3 sequence (DNA): TGCGCCAGCAGCCCAACCCCCGACAGGGAATCAGATACGCAGTATTTT.

This clone has a handful of counts. The J gene is TRBJ1-1, the V gene TRBV28; TRBD1 matches at 7 bases. CDR3 length equals 13 residues. J gave up 7 bases and V 7 bases, and 9 bases lay outside the gene matches. CDR1 MDHEN and CDR2 SYDVKM come from the germline V gene. The CDR3 nucleotides are TGTGCCAGCAACGCAAGGGGGCGCGGTGAAGCTTTCTTT. Its protein is CASNARGRGEAFF.

This clone was seen once. This rearrangement joins TRBV5-6 to TRBJ2-3, with 8 bases identical to TRBD2. The CDR3 is 17 amino acids. Germline V gives CDR1 SGHDT, CDR2 YYEEEE. Trimming cost V 3 bases and J 2 bases; bases outside gene matches: 11. The CDR3 loop reads CASSWGWVAGNTDTQYF. The DNA for the CDR3 is TGTGCCAGCAGCTGGGGGTGGGTAGCGGGAAACACAGATACGCAGTATTTT.

The chain recombines TRBV30 with TRBJ1-2; D is uncertain. Per germline, CDR1 GTSNPN and CDR2 SVGIG (reference sequence). The CDR3 contains 13 residues. Trimming stripped 4 bases from V and 6 bases from J, with 15 bases between. The CDR3 DNA reads as TGTGCCTGGAAGTCCTTAGCTACCCATGGCTACACCTTC. This translates into CAWKSLATHGYTF.

V gene TRBV18 combines with J gene TRBJ2-3; the D gene is possibly TRBD1 (6 bases). V was shortened by 2 bases and J by 1 base, with 13 bases between the two germline ends. CDR3 length: 16 amino acids. Germline V gives CDR1 KGHSH, CDR2 LQKENI. The CDR3 spells CASSPRQEVGTDTQYF. CDR3 nucleotides: TGTGCCAGCTCACCAAGACAGGAGGTCGGCACAGATACGCAGTATTTT. The full variable domain, its missing parts supplied by reference TRBV18 and TRBJ2-3, is NAGVMQNPRHLVRRRGQEARLRCSPMKGHSHVYWYRQLPEEGLKFMVYLQKENIIDESGMPKERFSAEFPKEGPSILRIQQVVRGDSAAYFCASSPRQEVGTDTQYFGPGTRLTVL.

This chain links TRBV9 with TRBJ2-1, with 10 bases matching TRBD2. V was pared by 4 bases and J by 0 bases, with 16 bases of the junction left unmatched. CDR1 SGDLS and CDR2 YYNGEE come from the germline V gene. This CDR3 comprises 20 residues. Here the CDR3 reads CASSPYIGLAATSSYNEQFF. The CDR3 nucleotides read TGTGCCAGCAGCCCCTACATAGGACTAGCGGCCACTAGCTCCTACAATGAGCAGTTCTTC.

The CDR3: CASSPRRQATTNEKLFF. DNA for the CDR3: TGTGCCAGCAGCCCCCGCCGTCAGGCAACAACTAATGAAAAACTGTTTTTT. The chain combines TRBV7-9 with TRBJ1-4, with D uncertain. The CDR3 is 17 residues long. The V end lost 5 bases, the J end lost 0 bases, and 16 bases lay between the germline ends. In germline, CDR1 is SEHNR, CDR2 FQNEAQ (reference sequence).

The J gene is TRBJ1-3, the V gene TRBV7-9; no clear D gene. The germline V gene encodes CDR1 SEHNR and CDR2 FQNEAQ (reference sequence). V was pared by 3 bases and J by 0 bases, with 6 bases between. The CDR3 loop spans 14 amino acids. CDR3 nucleotide sequence: TGTGCCAGCAGCTTGAGCGCCTCTGGAAACACCATATATTTT. Its protein is CASSLSASGNTIYF.

The chain joins TRBV6-2 or TRBV6-3 to TRBJ2-5; 11 bases fit TRBD2. This CDR3 is built from 15 residues. Germline V gene lookup returns CDR1 MNHEY and CDR2 SVGEGT. Trimming removed 4 bases from V and 5 bases from J; junction bases left unmatched: 6. CDR3 in DNA: TGTGCCAGCAGTTCCCCGGGACTAGCGGTGGAGACCCAGTACTTC. This sequence encodes CASSSPGLAVETQYF.

The rearrangement uses TRBV6-5 and TRBJ2-1; D is unclear. Trimming removed 6 bases from V and 0 bases from J, with 12 bases in between. CDR3 length: 15 residues. Per germline, CDR1 MNHEY and CDR2 SVGAGI. The CDR3: CASRRWVSSYNEQFF. The CDR3 DNA is TGTGCCAGCAGACGGTGGGTAAGCTCCTACAATGAGCAGTTCTTC.

This chain uses TRBV14 with TRBJ2-2, with 7 bases identical to TRBD1. The CDR3 is made up of 16 amino acids. Unmatched junction bases numbered 6, after V lost 0 bases and J lost 5 bases. Germline lookup yields CDR1 SGHDN and CDR2 FVKESK. CDR3 sequence reads: CASSQEAGGRTGELFF. The DNA of the CDR3 is TGTGCCAGCAGCCAAGAGGCAGGGGGTCGGACCGGGGAGCTGTTTTTT. Full variable domain (outside the CDR3, taken from reference TRBV14 and TRBJ2-2): EAGVTQFPSHSVIEKGQTVTLRCDPISGHDNLYWYRRVMGKEIKFLLHFVKESKQDESGMPNNRFLAERTGGTYSTLKVQPAELEDSGVYFCASSQEAGGRTGELFFGEGSRLTVL.

The V call is TRBV7-2, the J call TRBJ2-1, with 8 bases fitting TRBD2. The CDR3 sequence is 14 residues long. Germline values: CDR1 SGHTA, CDR2 FQGNSA. The junction had 3 bases not matched to a gene; V was cut back by 6 bases and J by 2 bases. This CDR3 is CASSTGLAYNEQFF. The CDR3 DNA reads TGTGCCAGCAGTACGGGACTAGCCTACAATGAGCAGTTCTTC.

V usage is TRBV27 and J usage is TRBJ1-2; 9 positions agree with TRBD1. The V and J ends lost 3 bases and 7 bases, in that order; junction bases with no gene match: 12. From germline, CDR1 is MNHEY and CDR2 SMNVEV (reference sequence). CDR3 size: 16 residues. CDR3: CASSLAYTGGASGYTF. For the CDR3, the DNA is TGTGCCAGCAGTTTGGCCTACACAGGGGGCGCGAGTGGCTACACCTTC.

The J gene is TRBJ1-1, the V gene TRBV5-1; 7 nucleotides match TRBD1. With V trimmed by 4 bases and J by 6 bases, 9 bases remained unmatched. CDR1 and CDR2 from the germline V gene are SGHRS and YFSETQ. There are 14 residues in the CDR3. CDR3 sequence (DNA): TGCGCCAGCAGCCCAGGGGACAGTCGGGCTGAAGCTTTCTTT. It encodes CASSPGDSRAEAFF.